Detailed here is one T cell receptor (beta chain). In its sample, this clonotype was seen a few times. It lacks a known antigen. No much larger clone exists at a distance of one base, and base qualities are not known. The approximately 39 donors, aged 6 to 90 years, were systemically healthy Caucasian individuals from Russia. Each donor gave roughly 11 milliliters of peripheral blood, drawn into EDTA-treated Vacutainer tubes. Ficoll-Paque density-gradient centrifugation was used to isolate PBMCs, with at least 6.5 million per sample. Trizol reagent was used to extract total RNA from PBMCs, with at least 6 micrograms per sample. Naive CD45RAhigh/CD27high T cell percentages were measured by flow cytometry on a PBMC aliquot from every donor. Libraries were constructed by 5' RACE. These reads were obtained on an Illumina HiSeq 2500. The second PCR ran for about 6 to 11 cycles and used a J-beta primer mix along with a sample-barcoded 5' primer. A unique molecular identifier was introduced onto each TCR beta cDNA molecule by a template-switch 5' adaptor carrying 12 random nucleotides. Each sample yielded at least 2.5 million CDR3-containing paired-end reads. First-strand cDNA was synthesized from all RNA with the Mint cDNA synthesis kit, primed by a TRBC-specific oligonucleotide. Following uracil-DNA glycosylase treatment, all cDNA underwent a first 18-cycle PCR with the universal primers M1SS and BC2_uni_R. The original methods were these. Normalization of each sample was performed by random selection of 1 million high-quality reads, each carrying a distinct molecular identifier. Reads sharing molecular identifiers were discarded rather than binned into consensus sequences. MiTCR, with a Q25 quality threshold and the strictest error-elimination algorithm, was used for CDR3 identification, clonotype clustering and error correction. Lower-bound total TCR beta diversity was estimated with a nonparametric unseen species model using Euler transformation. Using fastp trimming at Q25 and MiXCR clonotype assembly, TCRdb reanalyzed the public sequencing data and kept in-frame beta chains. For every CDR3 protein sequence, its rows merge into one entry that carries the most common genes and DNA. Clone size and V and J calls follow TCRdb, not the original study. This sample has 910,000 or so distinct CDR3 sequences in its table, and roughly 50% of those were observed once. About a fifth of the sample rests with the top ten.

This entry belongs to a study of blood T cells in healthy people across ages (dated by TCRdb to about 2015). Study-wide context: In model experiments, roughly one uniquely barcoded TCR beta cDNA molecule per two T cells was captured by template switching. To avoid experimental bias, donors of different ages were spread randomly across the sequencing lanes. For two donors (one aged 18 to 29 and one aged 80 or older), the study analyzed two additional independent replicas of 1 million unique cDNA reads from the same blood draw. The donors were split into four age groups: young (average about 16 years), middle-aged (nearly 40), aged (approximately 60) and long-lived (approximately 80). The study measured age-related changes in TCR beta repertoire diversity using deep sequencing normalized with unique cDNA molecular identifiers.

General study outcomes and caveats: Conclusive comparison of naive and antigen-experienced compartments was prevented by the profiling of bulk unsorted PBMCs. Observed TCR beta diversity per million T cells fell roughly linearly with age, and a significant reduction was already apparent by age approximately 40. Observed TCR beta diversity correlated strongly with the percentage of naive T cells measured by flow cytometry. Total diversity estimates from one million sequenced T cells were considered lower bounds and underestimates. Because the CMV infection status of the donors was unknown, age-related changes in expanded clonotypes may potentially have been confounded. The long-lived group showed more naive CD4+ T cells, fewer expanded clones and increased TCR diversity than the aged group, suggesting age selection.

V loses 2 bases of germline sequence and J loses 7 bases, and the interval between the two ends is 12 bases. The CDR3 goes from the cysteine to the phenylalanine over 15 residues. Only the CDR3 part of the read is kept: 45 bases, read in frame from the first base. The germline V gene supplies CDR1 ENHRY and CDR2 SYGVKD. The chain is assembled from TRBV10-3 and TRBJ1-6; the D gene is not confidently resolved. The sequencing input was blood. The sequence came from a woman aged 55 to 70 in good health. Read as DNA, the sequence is TGTGCCATCAGTGAGGAACCCGGACTCAATTCACCCCTCCACTTT. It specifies CAISEEPGLNSPLHF.